Each of the 10 T cell receptor beta chains below was sequenced from the same sample in a study of post-analysis software for immune sequencing data (dated by TCRdb to 2014 to 2015). Points the paper makes about the study in general: A handful of TRBV segments, including TRBV5-6, TRBV5-1 and TRBV20-1, were significantly more frequent in patients than controls.

These receptors' antigens are unknown. Receptors were amplified or captured by PCR. The sample was run on an Illumina HiSeq 2500. To reduce PCR and sequencing biases, unique molecular identifiers were built into the TCR beta cDNA libraries. The public reads were reanalyzed by TCRdb: fastp trimming at Q25, MiXCR alignment, in-frame beta chains only. Each record represents a unique CDR3 protein, reported with the most common genes and DNA among its rows. This sample gives about 430,000 distinct CDR3 sequences in total; approximately 37% of them show up just once. About 7.6% of the sample rests with the top ten. Input material: blood. The receptor set was obtained from a girl aged 2-15 years with multiple sclerosis.

The chain recombines TRBV18 with TRBJ2-6; the D gene is possibly TRBD2 (5 bases). CDR3 length: 22 residues. V lost 1 base, J lost 2 bases, and 27 bases lay in between. Per germline, CDR1 KGHSH and CDR2 LQKENI. The CDR3 protein is CASSPRIGQWSEVRTGANVLTF. CDR3 bases: TGTGCCAGCTCACCACGCATAGGGCAGTGGTCGGAGGTCCGGACTGGGGCCAACGTCCTGACTTTC.

The J gene is TRBJ1-2, the V gene TRBV20-1, with no clear D. The CDR3 spans 11 residues. The germline V gene encodes CDR1 DFQATT and CDR2 SNEGSKA (reference sequence). Trimming stripped 2 bases from V and 4 bases from J, with 5 bases between. CDR3 protein: CSARQFYGYTF. CDR3 nucleotides: TGCAGTGCTAGACAGTTCTATGGCTACACCTTC.

This chain connects TRBV20-1 to TRBJ2-5; TRBD2 matches at 8 bases. V gave up 1 base and J gave up 5 bases; unmatched junction bases: 6. The CDR3 consists of 14 residues. Germline CDR1 is DFQATT and CDR2 is SNEGSKA (reference sequence). CDR3 nucleotide sequence: TGCAGTGCTAGAGGGGCGGGGGGCCTCGAGACCCAGTACTTC. The encoded protein is CSARGAGGLETQYF.

Regarding this clonotype: A much larger clonotype is one base distant, so this may be a read error. The genes are TRBV5-1 and TRBJ2-7; 8 bases match TRBD2. This CDR3 is 15 amino acids long. Germline V gene data show CDR1 as SGHRS and CDR2 as YFSETQ. CDR3 nucleotides: TGCACCAGCAGCTTAAGAGCGGGAGCCGGGAGCGAGCAGTACTTC. It codes for CTSSLRAGAGSEQYF.

This chain links TRBV5-1 with TRBJ2-3; TRBD1 matches 7 bases. Germline loops: CDR1 SGHRS, CDR2 YFSETQ. The J segment lost 2 bases and the V segment lost 4 bases, leaving 7 bases of the junction unmatched. The CDR3 has 15 amino acids. The CDR3 nucleotides read TGCGCCAGCAGCACCACAGGGGATTTCACAGATACGCAGTATTTT. Amino acids: CASSTTGDFTDTQYF.

Concerning this clonotype itself: This CDR3 is missing its conserved last phenylalanine or tryptophan, likely due to a read error. The chain employs TRBV29-1 and TRBJ2-1; D is unresolved. The CDR3 is 11 residues long. V was trimmed by 4 bases and J by 12 bases, leaving 13 bases between them. CDR1 and CDR2 (germline): SQVTM, ANQGSEA. Written as DNA, the CDR3 is TGCAGCGTTGTTAAGGAGCCGGGGCAGTTCGTC. This codes for CSVVKEPGQFV.

The rearrangement joins TRBV7-9 to TRBJ2-7; TRBD1 or TRBD2 may be the D gene (6 bases each). CDR1 is SEHNR, CDR2 FQNEAQ, per germline (reference sequence). V lost 5 bases and J 7 bases, leaving 27 bases between the germline ends. The CDR3 loop spans 17 amino acids. For the CDR3, the DNA is TGTGCCAGCAGCCCCTCCAGTCTCCGGGGGCCACCCGTGGAGCAGTACTTC. It is translated as CASSPSSLRGPPVEQYF.

This clonotype was counted between two and nine times. The J gene is TRBJ2-7, the V gene TRBV27; TRBD1 is a possible D gene (5 bases). The germline CDR1 and CDR2 sequences are MNHEY and SMNVEV (reference sequence). Trimming removed 4 bases from V and 0 bases from J, with 7 bases in between. The CDR3 consists of 13 residues. CDR3 residues: CASSSTASYEQYF. As DNA, the CDR3 is TGTGCCAGCAGTTCGACAGCCTCCTACGAGCAGTACTTC.

This chain links TRBV7-8 with TRBJ2-3, with D maybe TRBD1 (5 bases). Trimming took off 0 bases at V and 1 base at J, with 17 bases between the two ends. Germline V gene sequence: CDR1 SGHVS, CDR2 FQNEAQ. This CDR3 has 18 residues. Here the CDR3 reads CASSLAPRVMMGTDTQYF. CDR3 in DNA: TGTGCCAGCAGCTTAGCTCCCAGGGTTATGATGGGCACAGATACGCAGTATTTT. Filled out from reference TRBV7-8 and TRBJ2-3, the complete variable domain reads GAGVSQSPRYKVAKRGQDVALRCDPISGHVSLFWYQQALGQGPEFLTYFQNEAQLDKSGLPSDRFFAERPEGSVSTLKIQRTQQEDSAVYLCASSLAPRVMMGTDTQYFGPGTRLTVL.

This clonotype was seen a few times. The chain carries TRBV10-3 and TRBJ2-7; possibly TRBD2 for D (5 bases). The J call could be wrong; TRBJ2-5 is a better fit for the DNA end. The germline V gene encodes CDR1 ENHRY and CDR2 SYGVKD. CDR3 length: 15 amino acids. The chain's CDR3 is CAISEGEGYQETQYF. CDR3 nucleotides: TGTGCCATCAGTGAGGGCGAGGGATACCAAGAGACCCAGTACTTC.